What follows are 5 T cell receptor beta chains derived from one specimen sequenced in a study of cytomegalovirus exposure and HLA in healthy donors. 13 Jbeta primers and 60 Vbeta primers were used for the PCR. Here immunoSEQ multiplex PCR was the method, and the copy in TCRdb shows in-frame clones only, minus some. The sample lists 75,000 to 80,000 clones; under 80% were seen once. The sample was PBMCs. The receptors derive from a male donor in good health and CMV-seropositive.

The genes are TRBV30 and TRBJ1-2, with 10 bases that match TRBD1. The CDR3 totals 13 residues. Germline CDR1 GTSNPN, CDR2 SVGIG (reference sequence). The J segment lost 4 bases and the V segment lost 3 bases, leaving 2 bases of the junction unmatched. Here the CDR3 DNA reads TGTGCCTGGAGCCGGGACAGGGGCTATGGCTACACCTTC. This sequence encodes CAWSRDRGYGYTF.

CDR3 DNA: TGCGCCAGCAGCTTGGGTGGGGGGTCAGAGACCCAGTACTTC. Translated, it gives CASSLGGGSETQYF. The chain combines TRBV5-1 with TRBJ2-5; D perhaps matches TRBD2 (6 bases). The CDR3 length is 14 residues. V was shortened by 0 bases and J by 4 bases, with 10 bases between the two germline ends. CDR1 and CDR2 from the germline V gene are SGHRS and YFSETQ.

The rearrangement uses TRBV14 and TRBJ2-3; TRBD2 might be the D (5 bases). CDR1 SGHDN and CDR2 FVKESK come from the germline V gene. Trimming cost V 5 bases and J 9 bases, with 12 bases left between them. This CDR3 spans 12 amino acids. The CDR3 spells CASSEAGLTQYF. The CDR3 DNA is TGTGCCAGCAGCGAGGCGGGTCTAACGCAGTATTTT.

This clone appeared a single time. The CDR3 DNA follows: TGCGCCAGCAGCCAAGATCCGGGGACTACGGAAGATGAGCAGTTCTTC. It encodes CASSQDPGTTEDEQFF. The chain couples TRBV4-1 to TRBJ2-1, with TRBD2 matching 7 bases. CDR3 length: 16 residues. Trimming cost V 0 bases and J 8 bases; bases outside gene matches: 10. Germline V gene data show CDR1 as MGHRA and CDR2 as YSYEKL.

This clone was recorded only once. The genes are TRBV5-8 and TRBJ2-7, with D perhaps matching TRBD1 (6 bases). From germline, CDR1 is SGHTS and CDR2 YDEGEE. The CDR3 runs 15 residues. V lost 3 bases to trimming and J lost 3 bases, with 16 bases between them. CDR3 in amino acids: CASSSGLGAGYEQYF. The CDR3 nucleotides are TGTGCCAGCAGCTCAGGACTGGGGGCGGGCTACGAGCAGTACTTC.